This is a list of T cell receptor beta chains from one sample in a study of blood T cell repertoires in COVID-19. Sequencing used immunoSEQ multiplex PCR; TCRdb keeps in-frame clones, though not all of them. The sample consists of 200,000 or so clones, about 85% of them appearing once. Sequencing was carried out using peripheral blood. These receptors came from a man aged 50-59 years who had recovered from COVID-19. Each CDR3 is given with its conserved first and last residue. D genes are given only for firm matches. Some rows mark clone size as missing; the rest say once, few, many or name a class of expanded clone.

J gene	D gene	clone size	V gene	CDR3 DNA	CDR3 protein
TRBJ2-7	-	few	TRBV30	TGTGCCTGGAGTCCTATCACCTACGAGCAGTACTTC	CAWSPITYEQYF
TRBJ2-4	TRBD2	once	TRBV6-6	TGTGCCAGCAGTTACCTAACTAGCGAGTCTAGCATTCAGTACTTC	CASSYLTSESSIQYF
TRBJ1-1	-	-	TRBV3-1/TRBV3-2	TGTGCCAGCAGCCTATTAATCAGGAACACTGAAGCTTTCTTT	CASSLLIRNTEAFF
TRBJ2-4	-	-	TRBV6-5	TGTGCCAGCAGCAAGGATTTGAGGGCCGAGAACATTCAGTACTTC	CASSKDLRAENIQYF
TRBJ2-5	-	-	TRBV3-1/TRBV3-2	TGTGCCAGCAGACAGGAATTCCAAGAGACCCAGTACTTC	CASRQEFQETQYF
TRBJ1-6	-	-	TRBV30	TGTGCCTGGAGTGTAGGCCGGCCAGGGATGAATTCACCCCTCCACTTT	CAWSVGRPGMNSPLHF
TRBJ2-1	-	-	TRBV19	TGTGCCAGTAGTACCGGACAGACCTCCTACAATGAGCAGTTCTTC	CASSTGQTSYNEQFF
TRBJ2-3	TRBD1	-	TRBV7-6	TGTGCCAGCAGCTTTGACAGGGGTACAGATACGCAGTATTTT	CASSFDRGTDTQYF
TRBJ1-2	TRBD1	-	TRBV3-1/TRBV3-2	TGTGCCAGCAGCCAACTGGGGGTCAGGGGGAACTATGGCTACACCTTC	CASSQLGVRGNYGYTF
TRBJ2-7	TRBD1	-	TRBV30	TGTGCTTTTCCAGGGGGCAGTGGTGGCTACGAGCAGTACTTC	CAFPGGSGGYEQYF
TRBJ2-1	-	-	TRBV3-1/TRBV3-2	TGTGCCAGCAGCCCGGGCCTACTAGGAATATATGAGCAGTTCTTC	CASSPGLLGIYEQFF
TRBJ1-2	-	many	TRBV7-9	TGTGCCAGCAGCTTAGTCCCCCCAGGGGATTACTATGGCTACACCTTC	CASSLVPPGDYYGYTF
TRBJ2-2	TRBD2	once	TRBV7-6	TGTGCCAGCAGCCTTAGGCTAGCGGGTGGGGCCCCGGTGGAGCTGTTTTTT	CASSLRLAGGAPVELFF
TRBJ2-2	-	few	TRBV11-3	TGTGCCAGCAGCTTAACCGGGGTCTCCGGGGAGCTGTTTTTT	CASSLTGVSGELFF
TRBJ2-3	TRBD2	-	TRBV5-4	TGTGCCAGCGGTTCGGCTAGCGGGACATCAGATACGCAGTATTTT	CASGSASGTSDTQYF
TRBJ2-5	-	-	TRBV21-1	TGTGCCAGCCATCACCGAGGGGGAGAGACCCAGTACTTC	CASHHRGGETQYF
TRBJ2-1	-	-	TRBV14	TGTGCCAGCAGCCAAGCCAGCGGATACAATGAGCAGTTCTTC	CASSQASGYNEQFF
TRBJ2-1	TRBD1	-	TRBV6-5	TGTGCCAGCAGCTCAGACAGGGGTATCTTCAATGAGCAGTTCTTC	CASSSDRGIFNEQFF